One and the same sample provided the 8 T cell receptor beta chains below, sequenced in a study of regulatory T cells in long-lasting Graves disease. According to the study, TCR beta libraries were built with iRepertoire HTBI primers and CDR3-region Arm-PCR. TCRdb recomputed calls from the multiplex PCR reads with MiXCR, one row per CDR3 protein. The sample records 390,000 or so distinct CDR3 sequences, approximately 12% being singletons. As to time point: newly diagnosed GD, antithyroid drugs for less than 3 months. Extracted RNA from PBMCs served as the source of the TCR library. The same data also went into a second study, on T cells in Graves' hyperthyroidism and ophthalmopathy.

The sample in question was peripheral blood mononuclear cells (PBMCs), obtained at new diagnosis, from a patient treated with antithyroid drugs. The receptors originated from a woman between 18 and 29 years old with Graves disease.

This clonotype appeared once. It may be a read error: a sequence one base away is much more abundant. V gene TRBV20-1 combines with J gene TRBJ1-5; D possibly corresponds to TRBD1 (6 bases). The CDR3 consists of 15 residues. Per the germline V gene, CDR1 is DFQATT and CDR2 is SNEGSKA (reference sequence). The DNA of the CDR3 is TGCAGTGCTAGAGATCGGGGGCGGGTAAGTCAGCCCCAGGATTTT. This translates into CSARDRGRVSQPQDF.

This clonotype was counted at least ten times. The gene calls are TRBV28 and TRBJ2-1; weak D call: TRBD1 (5 bases). Germline assignment: CDR1 MDHEN and CDR2 SYDVKM. Between the trimmed V and J ends, which lost 3 bases and 13 bases, there was a span of 13 bases. This CDR3 is built from 12 residues. CDR3: CASSLTVQGQFF. The CDR3 nucleotides read TGTGCCAGCAGTTTGACCGTGCAGGGACAGTTCTTC.

A word on this clonotype: Since a much larger clone is just one base distant, this may be a read error. The chain employs TRBV10-3 and TRBJ2-1; maybe TRBD1 (5 bases). The CDR3 is 15 residues long. The V gene lost 3 bases and the J gene lost 6 bases, with 15 bases spanning the gap. CDR1 is ENHRY and CDR2 is SYGVKD in the germline V gene. CDR3: CAISEPKGPVNEQFF. The CDR3 bases are TGTGCCATCAGTGAACCAAAGGGGCCCGTCAATGAGCAGTTCTTC.

The chain uses TRBV25-1 and TRBJ2-7; D is possibly TRBD2 (6 bases). CDR3 length: 13 amino acids. Trimming left V 9 bases short and J 3 bases short, with 15 bases between. Germline V gene data show CDR1 as MGHDK and CDR2 as SYGVNS. The CDR3 coding sequence is TGTGCCAGTGAGTCGGACGGGAGCTACGAGCAGTACTTC. Its translation is CASESDGSYEQYF.

This clonotype was recorded at least ten times. The V and J genes are TRBV29-1 and TRBJ1-1; D uncertain. This CDR3 is 12 amino acids long. Germline loops: CDR1 SQVTM, CDR2 ANQGSEA. V was shortened by 7 bases and J by 5 bases, with 14 bases between the two germline ends. CDR3 DNA sequence: TGCAGCGCTAAAGGGTTCGTTACTGAAGCTTTCTTT. Its protein product is CSAKGFVTEAFF.

The sample holds many counts of this clonotype. The rearrangement links TRBV6-1 to TRBJ2-7; D is unresolved. The CDR3 runs 12 residues. Per the germline V gene, CDR1 is MNHNS and CDR2 is SASEGT. Trimming left V 1 base short and J 3 bases short, with 4 bases between. CDR3 coding DNA: TGTGCCAGCAGTGAAGGAGTCTACGAGCAGTACGTC. Its protein is CASSEGVYEQYV.

The chain recombines TRBV5-1 with TRBJ2-3; 13 nucleotides align to TRBD2. CDR3 length equals 17 residues. Per the germline V gene, CDR1 is SGHRS and CDR2 is YFSETQ. Trimming took 1 base from V and 2 from J; bases not matched to a gene: 4. CDR3 protein: CASSLHTSGGATDTQYF. CDR3 nucleotides: TGCGCCAGCAGCTTGCATACTAGCGGGGGGGCCACAGATACGCAGTATTTT.

Many counts were recorded for this clonotype. J is TRBJ1-5 and V is TRBV6-5; D uncertain. Between the trimmed V and J ends, which lost 2 bases and 0 bases, there was a span of 5 bases. There are 14 residues in the CDR3. The germline gives CDR1 MNHEY, CDR2 SVGAGI. The chain's CDR3 is CASSYLGSNQPQHF. The DNA of the CDR3 is TGTGCCAGCAGTTACCTAGGTAGCAATCAGCCCCAGCATTTT.